This T cell receptor (beta chain) is from a study of T cells after yellow fever vaccination. Whole-study context: The authors prepared low-cell-number fractions using SMART-Seq v4 Ultra Low Input. Study-level findings and limits: Highly abundant clonotypes carried over from the bulk population could end up in FACS-sorted repertoires as contaminants. The secondary response peaked faster, at day 5 versus 15, but was weaker.

This clonotype came up many times. The antigen remains unidentified. V was pared by 1 base and J by 4 bases, with 16 bases between. This CDR3 spans 15 amino acids. Per germline, CDR1 DFQATT and CDR2 SNEGSKA (reference sequence). Making TCR cDNA involved 5'RACE template switching, which added UMIs and a universal primer site. TCRdb used MiXCR to reprocess the 5' RACE reads, holding one entry per CDR3 protein. The sample lists a few hundred thousand distinct CDR3 sequences, about 9.9% occurring once. The V call is TRBV20-1, the J call TRBJ2-5; D uncertain. Here the sequenced sample was PBMCs, taken on the day of the first yellow fever vaccination. This sequence was found in a young man who received the YFV17D yellow fever vaccine. CDR3: CSARAETGRIETQYF. The CDR3 DNA is TGCAGTGCTAGAGCGGAAACGGGTCGGATAGAGACCCAGTACTTC.